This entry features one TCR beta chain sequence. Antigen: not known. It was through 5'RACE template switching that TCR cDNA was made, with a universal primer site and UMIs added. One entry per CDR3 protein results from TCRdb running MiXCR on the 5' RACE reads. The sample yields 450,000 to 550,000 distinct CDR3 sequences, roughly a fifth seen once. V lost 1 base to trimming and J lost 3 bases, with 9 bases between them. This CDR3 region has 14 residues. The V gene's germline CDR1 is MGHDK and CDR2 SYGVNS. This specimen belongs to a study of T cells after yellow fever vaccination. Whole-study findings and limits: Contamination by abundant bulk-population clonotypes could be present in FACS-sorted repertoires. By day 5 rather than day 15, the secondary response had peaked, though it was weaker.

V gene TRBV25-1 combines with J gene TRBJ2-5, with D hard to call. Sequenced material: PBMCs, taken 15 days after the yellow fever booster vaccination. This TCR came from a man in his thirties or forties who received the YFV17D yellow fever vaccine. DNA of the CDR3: TGTGCCAGCAGTGAATTAGATTGGGAAGAGACCCAGTACTTC. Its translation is CASSELDWEETQYF. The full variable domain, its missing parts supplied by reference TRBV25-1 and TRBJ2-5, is EADIYQTPRYLVIGTGKKITLECSQTMGHDKMYWYQQDPGMELHLIHYSYGVNSTEKGDLSSESTVSRIRTEHFPLTLESARPSHTSQYLCASSELDWEETQYFGPGTRLLVL.